Below are 20 T cell receptor beta chains sequenced from a single sample in a study of blood T cells in healthy people across ages. The authors ran a second PCR of 7 to 11 cycles using a sample-barcoded 5' primer and a J-beta primer mix. MiXCR was run by TCRdb on the 5' RACE reads, yielding one entry per CDR3 protein. The sample includes fewer than 1.5 million distinct CDR3 sequences, roughly 40% of them seen just once. The sample was blood. The receptors were gathered from a woman between 18 and 29 years old in good health.

The chain carries TRBV9 and TRBJ1-6, with D possibly matching TRBD1 (6 bases). Germline V gene data show CDR1 as SGDLS and CDR2 as YYNGEE. V lost 4 bases to trimming and J lost 7 bases, with 15 bases between them. The CDR3 is made up of 15 amino acids. In DNA, the CDR3 is TGTGCCAGCAGCACCAATACAGGGAAGAATTCACCCCTCCACTTT. This codes for CASSTNTGKNSPLHF.

As concerns this clonotype: A single base separates this from a much larger clone, so it may be a read error. Given the absence of the conserved phenylalanine or tryptophan at the CDR3 end, a read error is likely. This chain joins TRBV7-6 and TRBJ2-5; 9 positions match TRBD1. With 2 bases clipped from V and 1 base from J, the junction kept 2 bases outside the gene matches. Per germline, CDR1 SGHVS and CDR2 FNYEAQ. The CDR3 is 15 residues long. This CDR3 reads CASSLLGQGQETQYL. The CDR3 DNA sequence: TGTGCCAGCAGCTTACTGGGACAGGGCCAAGAGACCCAGTACTTA.

CDR3 sequence (DNA): TGTGCCATCAGGACCGGGAATTCCTACGAGCAGTACTTC. As protein: CAIRTGNSYEQYF. This chain links TRBV10-3 with TRBJ2-7; D perhaps matches TRBD2 (5 bases). Germline V CDR1 and CDR2: ENHRY, SYGVKD. Trimming removed 6 bases from V and 1 base from J, with 10 bases in between. The CDR3 sequence is 13 residues long.

The chain couples TRBV5-1 to TRBJ2-1, with TRBD2 identical over 9 bases. J lost 8 bases, V lost 0 bases, and 9 bases had no gene match. The CDR3 is made up of 16 amino acids. Germline CDR1 is SGHRS and CDR2 is YFSETQ. The CDR3 DNA sequence: TGCGCCAGCAGCTTGGAAATGCGGGGGGGTTACGATGAGCAGTTCTTC. Protein product: CASSLEMRGGYDEQFF.

This clonotype came up a few times. A much more abundant neighbour one base away suggests this may be a read error. This chain connects TRBV27 to TRBJ2-7, with 9 bases identical to TRBD1. Losses at the gene ends were 5 bases for V and 6 bases for J; bases not matched to a gene: 2. The CDR3 is 12 amino acids. CDR1 MNHEY and CDR2 SMNVEV come from the germline V gene (reference sequence). The CDR3 DNA reads TGTGCCAGCAGTATGACAGGGGGCGAGCAGTACTTC. Amino acid sequence: CASSMTGGEQYF.

This chain links TRBV6-4 with TRBJ2-5, with 11 positions matching TRBD2. The J call may not be correct, given that the DNA end is closer to TRBJ2-7. CDR1 is MRHNA, CDR2 SNTAGT, per germline. The CDR3 covers 14 residues. The CDR3 sequence is CASSPTSGNHEQYF. The CDR3 nucleotides are TGTGCCAGCAGTCCGACTAGCGGGAATCACGAGCAGTACTTC.

The chain links TRBV3-1 to TRBJ2-5, with D perhaps matching TRBD1 or TRBD2 (5 bases each). The V gene lost 4 bases and the J gene lost 11 bases, with 23 bases spanning the gap. CDR3 length: 15 residues. In germline, CDR1 is LGHDT, CDR2 YNNKEL (reference sequence). The CDR3 region is CASSRGFGAADEQYF. CDR3 coding DNA: TGTGCCAGCAGCCGGGGGTTCGGGGCGGCGGATGAGCAGTACTTC.

This clonotype was seen repeatedly, ten times or more. The gene calls are TRBV11-2 and TRBJ2-7; no firm D call. This CDR3 comprises 14 residues. Germline CDR1 and CDR2: SGHAT and FQNNGV. Trimming took off 0 bases at V and 3 bases at J, with 9 bases between the two ends. CDR3 loop: CASSLDAAYYEQYF. DNA of the CDR3: TGTGCCAGCAGCTTAGACGCCGCTTACTACGAGCAGTACTTC.

This rearrangement joins TRBV6-4 to TRBJ1-2; TRBD1 aligns across 10 bases. Looked up from germline, CDR1 is MRHNA and CDR2 is SNTAGT. V was clipped by 0 bases and J by 8 bases; unmatched bases: 6. The CDR3 loop spans 15 amino acids. DNA of the CDR3: TGTGCCAGCAGTGACTCGTGGGGGACAGGGGACGGCTACACCTTC. Translated: CASSDSWGTGDGYTF.

This clonotype was found a few times. The chain is built from TRBV24-1 and TRBJ2-1; possibly TRBD2 for D (5 bases). Germline V gene sequence: CDR1 KGHDR, CDR2 SFDVKD. CDR3 size: 16 residues. Trimming removed 2 bases at V and 6 bases at J, with 16 bases between. This chain's CDR3 is CATSDSRGPSGNEQFF. Here the CDR3 DNA reads TGTGCCACCAGTGATTCTCGAGGGCCCTCGGGCAATGAGCAGTTCTTC.

This clonotype has a handful of counts. The rearrangement joins TRBV20-1 to TRBJ2-6, with 8 bases matching TRBD1. CDR3 length: 18 amino acids. V lost 0 bases and J lost 0; bases outside the gene matches: 7. CDR1 and CDR2 from the germline V gene are DFQATT and SNEGSKA (reference sequence). CDR3 nucleotides: TGCAGTGCTAGAGATCCCCAGGGGGCCTCCTCTGGGGCCAACGTCCTGACTTTC. Protein sequence: CSARDPQGASSGANVLTF.

V is TRBV29-1 and J is TRBJ2-7; no clear D gene. Looked up from germline, CDR1 is SQVTM and CDR2 is ANQGSEA. The germline V and J ends were trimmed by 4 bases and 7 bases, with 11 bases remaining between them. The CDR3 is 11 residues long. The CDR3 here is CSVVPGYEQYF. Here the CDR3 DNA reads TGCAGCGTTGTTCCGGGCTATGAGCAGTACTTC.

The chain couples TRBV10-3 to TRBJ2-1; TRBD1 matches 10 bases. CDR1 ENHRY and CDR2 SYGVKD come from the germline V gene. Germline trimming cut 6 bases from V and 4 bases from J; bases unmatched to any gene: 6. The CDR3 runs 15 residues. The CDR3 DNA follows: TGTGCCATCAGCGCCCCGGGACAGGGGTACAATGAGCAGTTCTTC. Its translation: CAISAPGQGYNEQFF.

The V call is TRBV10-3, the J call TRBJ1-2; weak D call: TRBD1 (6 bases). The CDR3 has 15 residues. The V gene's germline CDR1 is ENHRY and CDR2 SYGVKD. V lost 6 bases to trimming and J lost 6 bases, with 20 bases between them. The CDR3 sequence: CAISPKSGEADGYTF. In DNA, the CDR3 is TGTGCCATCAGCCCCAAATCAGGGGAAGCAGATGGCTACACCTTC.

This clonotype was seen ten or more times. The rearrangement links TRBV27 to TRBJ2-3; D is unresolved. V lost 7 bases and J 0 bases, leaving 8 bases between the germline ends. Germline CDR1 reads MNHEY; CDR2 reads SMNVEV (reference sequence). The CDR3 covers 13 residues. CDR3: CASKPTSTDTQYF. The CDR3 DNA is TGTGCCAGCAAACCAACTAGCACAGATACGCAGTATTTT.

At least ten counts were recorded for this clonotype. The chain joins TRBV6-5 to TRBJ1-4; 10 nucleotides match TRBD1. The CDR3 consists of 14 residues. Germline V gives CDR1 MNHEY, CDR2 SVGAGI. Trimming at V came to 4 bases and at J to 7 bases, leaving 3 bases not matched to a gene. CDR3 amino acids: CASSSGQGREKLFF. CDR3 sequence (DNA): TGTGCCAGCAGTTCGGGACAGGGGCGTGAAAAACTGTTTTTT.

The table lists this clonotype with a few counts. This chain uses TRBV29-1 with TRBJ2-7; D is perhaps TRBD1 or TRBD2 (5 bases each). Trimming removed 7 bases at V and 4 bases at J, with 20 bases between. This CDR3 has 14 amino acids. Germline CDR1 and CDR2: SQVTM and ANQGSEA. CDR3 DNA sequence: TGCAGCGCCCGAGAGGCCGGGACGGAGTACGAGCAGTACTTC. This encodes CSAREAGTEYEQYF.

The chain uses TRBV16 and TRBJ2-4, with D tentatively TRBD1 (6 bases). The J call may be wrong; the DNA end is better matched by TRBJ2-7. Per germline, CDR1 KGHSY and CDR2 FQNENV. There are 17 residues in the CDR3. The CDR3 nucleotides read TGTGCCAGCAGCCAATGGGGAAAGGGCAGGGGCAGCTACGAGCAGTACTTC. Protein: CASSQWGKGRGSYEQYF.

This clonotype was counted only a few times. The rearrangement joins TRBV5-1 to TRBJ2-1, with TRBD2 matching 9 bases. The CDR3 contains 18 residues. Germline CDR1 is SGHRS and CDR2 is YFSETQ. The V gene end was trimmed by 3 bases and the J gene end by 7 bases; junction bases not matched to a gene: 17. The DNA of the CDR3 is TGCGCCAGCAGCTCACGCTCCTGGCTAGCGGGGTATGGGAATGAGCAGTTCTTC. It is translated as CASSSRSWLAGYGNEQFF.

This chain uses TRBV7-9 with TRBJ2-7, with D possibly being TRBD1 (6 bases). This CDR3 has 13 residues. Trimming removed 1 base from V and 5 bases from J, with 9 bases in between. CDR1 and CDR2 from the germline V gene are SEHNR and FQNEAQ (reference sequence). The CDR3 DNA sequence: TGTGCCAGCAGCTTAGGAGGGACAAACGAGCAGTACTTC. Translation: CASSLGGTNEQYF.